The source of this TCR beta chain is a study of tumor-infiltrating lymphocytes in primary liver carcinoma. This clonotype has at least ten counts. J was trimmed by 9 bases and V by 0 bases; bases with no gene match: 12. The CDR3 runs 18 residues. From germline, CDR1 is SGHAT and CDR2 FQNNGV. Unsorted whole blood supplied the blood RNA, and germline DNA was isolated too. Using a constant-region primer together with ProtoScript II reverse transcriptase, TCR beta cDNA was made from 500 ng of total RNA. Three nested multiplex PCR rounds of slightly modified ARM-PCR generated TCR beta libraries. A C-beta reverse primer was combined with TRBV1-TRBV30 forward primers in the first two PCR rounds, and each round had about 10 cycles. MiXCR, applied by TCRdb to the multiplex PCR reads, yields one record per CDR3 protein. The table has more than 150,000 distinct CDR3 sequences, roughly three fifths seen once.

Sequenced material: peripheral blood. The rearrangement links TRBV11-2 to TRBJ2-1; 12 bases fit TRBD2. This clonotype was obtained from a man aged 40-50 years with primary liver carcinoma and hepatitis B virus infection. CDR3: CASSLDPLAGGPTGEQFF. The DNA of the CDR3 is TGTGCCAGCAGCTTAGATCCCCTAGCGGGAGGGCCGACGGGTGAGCAGTTCTTC.